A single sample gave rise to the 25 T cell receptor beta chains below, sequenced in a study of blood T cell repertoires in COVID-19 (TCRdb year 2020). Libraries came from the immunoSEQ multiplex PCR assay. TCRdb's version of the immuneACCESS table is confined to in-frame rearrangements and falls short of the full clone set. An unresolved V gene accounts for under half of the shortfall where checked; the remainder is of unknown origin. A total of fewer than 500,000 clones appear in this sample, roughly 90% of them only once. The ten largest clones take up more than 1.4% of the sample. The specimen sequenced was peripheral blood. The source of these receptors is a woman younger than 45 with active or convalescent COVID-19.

The CDR3 DNA follows: TGTGCCACCAGCAGAGATAGCCTAGGGACAGGAGGCAATCAGCCCCAGCATTTT. Translation gives CATSRDSLGTGGNQPQHF. The chain joins TRBV15 to TRBJ1-5; 8 positions match TRBD1. V dropped 0 bases and J dropped 2; count of bases not matched to a gene: 9. The CDR3 totals 18 residues. CDR1 is LNHNV and CDR2 is YYDKDF in the germline V gene (reference sequence). Full variable domain (rest looked up from reference TRBV15 and TRBJ1-5): DAMVIQNPRYQVTQFGKPVTLSCSQTLNHNVMYWYQQKSSQAPKLLFHYYDKDFNNEADTPDNFQSRRPNTSFCFLDIRSPGLGDTAMYLCATSRDSLGTGGNQPQHFGDGTRLSIL.

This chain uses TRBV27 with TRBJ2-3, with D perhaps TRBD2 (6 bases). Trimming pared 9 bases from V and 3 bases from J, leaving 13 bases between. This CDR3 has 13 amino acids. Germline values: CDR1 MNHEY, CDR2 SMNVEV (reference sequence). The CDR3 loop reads CASGGSWTDTQYF. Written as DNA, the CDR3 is TGTGCCAGTGGGGGGAGTTGGACAGATACGCAGTATTTT.

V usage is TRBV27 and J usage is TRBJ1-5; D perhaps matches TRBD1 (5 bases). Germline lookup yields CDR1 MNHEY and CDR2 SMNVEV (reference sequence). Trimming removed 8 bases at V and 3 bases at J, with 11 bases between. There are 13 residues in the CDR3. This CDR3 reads CASARGVNQPQHF. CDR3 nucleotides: TGTGCCAGCGCTCGGGGGGTCAATCAGCCCCAGCATTTT.

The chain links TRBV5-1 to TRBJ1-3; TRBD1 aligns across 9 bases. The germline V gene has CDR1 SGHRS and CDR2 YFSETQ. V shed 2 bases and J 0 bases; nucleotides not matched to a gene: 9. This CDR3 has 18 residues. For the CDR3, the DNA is TGCGCCAGCAGCTTTACAGGGGGCCCACCGGGCTCTGGAAACACCATATATTTT. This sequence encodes CASSFTGGPPGSGNTIYF.

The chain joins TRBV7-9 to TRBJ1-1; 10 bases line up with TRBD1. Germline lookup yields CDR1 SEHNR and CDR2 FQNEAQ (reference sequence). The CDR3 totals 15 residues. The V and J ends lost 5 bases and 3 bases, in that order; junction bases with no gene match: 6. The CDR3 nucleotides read TGTGCCAGCAGCCCGTGGACAGGGGGATACACTGAAGCTTTCTTT. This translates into CASSPWTGGYTEAFF.

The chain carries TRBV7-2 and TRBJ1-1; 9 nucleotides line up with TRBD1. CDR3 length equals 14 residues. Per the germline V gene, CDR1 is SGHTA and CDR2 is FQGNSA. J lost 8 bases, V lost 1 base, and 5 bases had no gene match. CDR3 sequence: CASSLVVGTGEAFF. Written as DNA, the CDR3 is TGTGCCAGCAGCTTAGTTGTTGGGACAGGGGAAGCTTTCTTT.

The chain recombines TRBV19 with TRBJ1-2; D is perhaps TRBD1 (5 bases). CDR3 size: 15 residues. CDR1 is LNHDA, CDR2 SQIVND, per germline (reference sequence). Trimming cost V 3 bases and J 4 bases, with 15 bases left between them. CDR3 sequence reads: CASSISQGTGYGYTF. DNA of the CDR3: TGTGCCAGTAGTATTTCTCAGGGTACAGGCTATGGCTACACCTTC.

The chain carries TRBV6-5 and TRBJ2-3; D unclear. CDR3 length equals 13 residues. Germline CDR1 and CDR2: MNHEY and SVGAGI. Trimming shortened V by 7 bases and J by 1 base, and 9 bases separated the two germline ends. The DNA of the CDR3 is TGTGCCAGCACTTTGACTCGCACAGATACGCAGTATTTT. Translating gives CASTLTRTDTQYF.

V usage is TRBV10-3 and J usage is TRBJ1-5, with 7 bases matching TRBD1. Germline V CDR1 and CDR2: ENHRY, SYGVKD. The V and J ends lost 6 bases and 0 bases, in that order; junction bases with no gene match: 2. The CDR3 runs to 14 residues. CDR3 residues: CAIRGTDSNQPQHF. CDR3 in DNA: TGTGCCATCAGGGGGACAGATAGCAATCAGCCCCAGCATTTT.

The CDR3 protein is CASSMNRGKGLLYF. The CDR3 DNA reads TGTGCCAGCAGCATGAACAGGGGGAAGGGTTTGCTGTACTTT. The rearrangement uses TRBV21-1 and TRBJ1-6; the table gives TRBD1 as D, unverified against the DNA. TRBV21-1 is a recognized pseudogene. The CDR3 is made up of 14 amino acids.

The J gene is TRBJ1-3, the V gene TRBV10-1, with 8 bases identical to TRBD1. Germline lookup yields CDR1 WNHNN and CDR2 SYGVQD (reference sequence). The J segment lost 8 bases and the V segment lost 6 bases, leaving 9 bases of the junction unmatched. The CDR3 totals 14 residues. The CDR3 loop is CASSVGQAGDTIYF. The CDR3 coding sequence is TGCGCCAGCAGCGTGGGACAGGCTGGGGACACCATATATTTT.

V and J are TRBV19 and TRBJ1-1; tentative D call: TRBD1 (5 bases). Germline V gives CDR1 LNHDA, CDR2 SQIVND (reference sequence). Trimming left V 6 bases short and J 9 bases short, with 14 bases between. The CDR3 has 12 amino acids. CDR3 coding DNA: TGTGCCAGTAGGAACCGGGACTCTCAAGCTTTCTTT. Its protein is CASRNRDSQAFF.

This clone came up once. CDR3 sequence (DNA): TGTGCCAGCAGTGATGTGACAGGGAATGAAAAACTGTTTTTT. Encoded protein: CASSDVTGNEKLFF. V is TRBV2 and J is TRBJ1-4; TRBD1 matches at 7 bases. Unmatched junction bases numbered 3, after V lost 3 bases and J lost 5 bases. Germline assignment: CDR1 SNHLY and CDR2 FYNNEI. This CDR3 comprises 14 residues.

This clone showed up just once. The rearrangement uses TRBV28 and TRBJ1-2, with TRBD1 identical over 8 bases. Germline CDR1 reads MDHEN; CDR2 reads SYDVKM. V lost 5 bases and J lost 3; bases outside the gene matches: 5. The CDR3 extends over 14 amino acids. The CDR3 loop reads CASSPGTGDYGYTF. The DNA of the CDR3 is TGTGCCAGCAGTCCCGGGACAGGCGACTATGGCTACACCTTC.

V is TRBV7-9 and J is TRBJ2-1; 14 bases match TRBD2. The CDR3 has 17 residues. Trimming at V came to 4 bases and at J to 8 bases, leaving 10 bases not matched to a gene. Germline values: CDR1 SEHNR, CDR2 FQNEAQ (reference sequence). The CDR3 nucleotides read TGTGCCAGCAGCTCCGTACTTGGACTAGCGGGGGGTGATGAGCAGTTCTTC. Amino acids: CASSSVLGLAGGDEQFF.

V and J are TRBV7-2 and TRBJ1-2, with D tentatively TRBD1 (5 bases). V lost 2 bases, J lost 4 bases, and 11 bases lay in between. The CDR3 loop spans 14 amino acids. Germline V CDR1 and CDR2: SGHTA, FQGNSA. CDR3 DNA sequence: TGTGCCAGCAGCTTACTCCAGGGCCTCTATGGCTACACCTTC. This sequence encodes CASSLLQGLYGYTF.

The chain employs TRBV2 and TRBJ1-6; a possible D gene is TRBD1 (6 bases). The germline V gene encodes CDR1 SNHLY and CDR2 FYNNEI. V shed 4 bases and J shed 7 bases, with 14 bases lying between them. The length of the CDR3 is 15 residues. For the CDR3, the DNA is TGTGCCAGCAGTGGGGCACAGGGCGGGAATTCACCCCTCCACTTT. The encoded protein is CASSGAQGGNSPLHF.

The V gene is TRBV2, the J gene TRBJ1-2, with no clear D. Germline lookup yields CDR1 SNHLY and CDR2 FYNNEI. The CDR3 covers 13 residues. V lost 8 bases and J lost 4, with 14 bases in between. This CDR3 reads CASRSGSVYGYTF. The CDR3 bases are TGTGCCAGCCGGTCAGGCTCCGTCTATGGCTACACCTTC.

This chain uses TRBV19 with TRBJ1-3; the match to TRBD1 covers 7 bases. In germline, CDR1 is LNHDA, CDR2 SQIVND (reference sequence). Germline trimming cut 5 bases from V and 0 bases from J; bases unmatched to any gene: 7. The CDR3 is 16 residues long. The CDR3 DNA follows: TGTGCCAGTAGTCGTCCGGGACAGCTCTCTGGAAACACCATATATTTT. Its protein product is CASSRPGQLSGNTIYF.

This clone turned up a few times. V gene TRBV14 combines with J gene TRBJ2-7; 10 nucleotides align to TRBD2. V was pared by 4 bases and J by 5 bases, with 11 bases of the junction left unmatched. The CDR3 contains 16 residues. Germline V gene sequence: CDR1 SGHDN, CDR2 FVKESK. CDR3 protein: CASSLGPGLASHEQYF. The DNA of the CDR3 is TGTGCCAGCAGCCTTGGACCGGGACTAGCGTCCCACGAGCAGTACTTC. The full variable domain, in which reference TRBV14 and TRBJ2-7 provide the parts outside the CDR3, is EAGVTQFPSHSVIEKGQTVTLRCDPISGHDNLYWYRRVMGKEIKFLLHFVKESKQDESGMPNNRFLAERTGGTYSTLKVQPAELEDSGVYFCASSLGPGLASHEQYFGPGTRLTVT.

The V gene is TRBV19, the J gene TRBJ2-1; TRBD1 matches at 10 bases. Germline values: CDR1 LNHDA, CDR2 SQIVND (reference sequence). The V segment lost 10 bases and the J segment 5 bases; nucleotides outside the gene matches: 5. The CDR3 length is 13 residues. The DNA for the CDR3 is TGTGCCACGGGACAGGGGACCCACAATGAGCAGTTCTTC. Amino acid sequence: CATGQGTHNEQFF.

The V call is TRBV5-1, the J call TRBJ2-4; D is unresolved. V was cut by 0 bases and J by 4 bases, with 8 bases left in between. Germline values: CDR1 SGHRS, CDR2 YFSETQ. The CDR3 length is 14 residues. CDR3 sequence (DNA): TGCGCCAGCAGCTTGGACAGCCTGAAAAACATTCAGTACTTC. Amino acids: CASSLDSLKNIQYF.

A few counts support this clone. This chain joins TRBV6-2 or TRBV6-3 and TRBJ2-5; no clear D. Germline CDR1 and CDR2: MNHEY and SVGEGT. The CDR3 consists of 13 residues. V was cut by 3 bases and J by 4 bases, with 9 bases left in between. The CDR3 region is CASSYEQPETQYF. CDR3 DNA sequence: TGTGCCAGCAGTTATGAACAACCAGAGACCCAGTACTTC.

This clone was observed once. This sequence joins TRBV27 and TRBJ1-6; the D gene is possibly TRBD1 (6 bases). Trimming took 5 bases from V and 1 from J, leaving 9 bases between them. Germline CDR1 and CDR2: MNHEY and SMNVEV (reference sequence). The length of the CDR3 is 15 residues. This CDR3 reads CASSLGQSYNSPLHF. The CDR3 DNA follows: TGTGCCAGCAGTCTCGGACAGTCCTATAATTCACCCCTCCACTTT.

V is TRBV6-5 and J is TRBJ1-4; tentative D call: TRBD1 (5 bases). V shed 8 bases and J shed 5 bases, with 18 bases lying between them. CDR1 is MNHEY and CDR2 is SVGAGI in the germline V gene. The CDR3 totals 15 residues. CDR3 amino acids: CASGLAGEQNEKLFF. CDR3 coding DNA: TGTGCCAGCGGCCTCGCGGGGGAACAAAATGAAAAACTGTTTTTT.